The entry below gives a single T cell receptor (beta chain) sequence along with its context. This entry is derived from a study of blood T cells in healthy people across ages. The CDR3 runs 16 residues. Germline lookup yields CDR1 MNHNY and CDR2 SVGAGI (reference sequence). V was trimmed by 5 bases and J by 2 bases, leaving 19 bases between them. Primed by a sample-barcoded 5' primer and a J-beta primer mix, a second PCR proceeded for 7 to 11 cycles. Using its own MiXCR run on the 5' RACE reads, TCRdb lists one record per CDR3 protein. The table has around 1,500,000 distinct CDR3 sequences, under 30% seen once.

This chain connects TRBV6-6 to TRBJ2-7, with TRBD1 as a possible D gene (5 bases). This receptor was taken from a woman in her twenties or thirties in good health. The source material was blood. CDR3 DNA sequence: TGTGCCAGCAGTCGCCAGGACACCACCTTTACCTACGAGCAGTACTTC. This sequence encodes CASSRQDTTFTYEQYF.